Described below is a single TCR beta chain sequence and its context. Its specificity is not known. The PCR used 60 Vbeta and 13 Jbeta primers. Using immunoSEQ multiplex PCR, the repertoire was profiled, and TCRdb retains in-frame clones only, with some absent. The sample has approximately 140,000 clones, about 80% seen once; the top ten hold 1.5% to 2.5%. Trimming took 3 bases from V and 4 from J, leaving 12 bases between them. Germline loops: CDR1 SGHTA, CDR2 FQGNSA. The CDR3 consists of 14 residues. This record comes from a study of cytomegalovirus exposure and HLA in healthy donors. Study-level points and caveats: A link between a missense DCLRE1C variant and TCR beta V- and J-gene trimming emerged from a later analysis. The study reported that TCR beta sequences accurately predicted HLA-A and HLA-B alleles in most subjects. Because they were indistinguishable, some V segments, including TRBV6-2 and TRBV6-3, were excluded.

The chain combines TRBV7-2 with TRBJ1-1, with a weak D call TRBD1 (5 bases). The sample consisted of PBMCs. This TCR was recovered from a woman aged 35 to 49 in good health and CMV-seronegative. The CDR3 loop is CASSFQGFGTEAFF. CDR3 in DNA: TGTGCCAGCAGCTTTCAGGGTTTTGGCACTGAAGCTTTCTTT. Drawing the rest from reference TRBV7-2 and TRBJ1-1, the complete variable domain is GAGVSQSPSNKVTEKGKDVELRCDPISGHTALYWYRQSLGQGLEFLIYFQGNSAPDKSGLPSDRFSAERTGGSVSTLTIQRTQQEDSAVYLCASSFQGFGTEAFFGQGTRLTVV.